One sample yielded the 20 T cell receptor beta chains listed below, sequenced in a study of T cell clonotyping in hematopoietic cell transplantation. TCRdb keeps only in-frame clones here, not all; method: immunoSEQ multiplex PCR. This sample has more than 25,000 clones; 80% to 95% occur once, and the top ten carry about 10%. The sequencing here drew on PBMCs, taken 100 days after allogeneic stem cell transplant. These receptors all stem from a female patient aged 45-65 years who had an allogeneic stem cell transplant from a related donor, so the T cells may come from the graft donor. Some clones in this sample may be carry-over from other donors' samples.

The chain joins TRBV5-8 to TRBJ2-5, with 9 bases matching TRBD1. The J call is doubtful: the DNA matches TRBJ2-7 better. The CDR3 totals 15 residues. CDR1 is SGHTS, CDR2 YDEGEE, per germline. CDR3 sequence reads: CASTDGDRVKDEQYF. The CDR3 bases are TGTGCCAGCACCGATGGGGACAGGGTGAAGGACGAGCAGTACTTC.

V and J are TRBV7-6 and TRBJ1-1; weak D call: TRBD1 (5 bases). V lost 2 bases and J lost 4, with 11 bases in between. The CDR3 loop spans 14 amino acids. Germline-derived CDR1 and CDR2 are SGHVS and FNYEAQ. Written as DNA, the CDR3 is TGTGCCAGCAGCTTACTTGGTGGGGGCACTGAAGCTTTCTTT. Translation: CASSLLGGGTEAFF.

This clone was observed once. The V call is TRBV11-3, the J call TRBJ2-1, with D perhaps matching TRBD2 (6 bases). The CDR3 covers 15 residues. V dropped 5 bases and J dropped 3 bases, with 14 bases sitting between them. CDR1 and CDR2 (germline): SGHNT, YENEEA. The CDR3 nucleotides read TGTGCCAGCAGCCTCGGGGAGGAGCGCTACAATGAGCAGTTCTTC. Amino acid sequence: CASSLGEERYNEQFF.

The chain links TRBV4-2 to TRBJ2-2; tentative D call: TRBD1 (6 bases). CDR3 size: 14 residues. Germline V CDR1 and CDR2: LGHNA, YNFKEQ. V lost 1 base, J lost 5 bases, and 8 bases lay in between. CDR3 protein: CASSQAGVTGELFF. DNA of the CDR3: TGTGCCAGCAGCCAAGCAGGGGTGACCGGGGAGCTGTTTTTT.

The V call is TRBV19, the J call TRBJ1-2; no reliable D call. The CDR3 length is 13 residues. The V gene's germline CDR1 is LNHDA and CDR2 SQIVND (reference sequence). V lost 1 base to trimming and J lost 8 bases, with 11 bases between them. CDR3 coding DNA: TGTGCCAGTAGTATAGCCCCTCGAAGGGGCTACACCTTC. Residues: CASSIAPRRGYTF.

The chain carries TRBV5-1 and TRBJ1-1; possible D gene TRBD1, 5 bases. The germline gives CDR1 SGHRS, CDR2 YFSETQ. The CDR3 sequence is 15 residues long. Deletions cut 0 bases from V and 6 bases from J, with 15 bases between. The CDR3 DNA reads as TGCGCCAGCAGCTTGGGGGCGGGAGGGGTCTCTGAAGCTTTCTTT. Residues: CASSLGAGGVSEAFF.

The rearrangement joins TRBV5-1 to TRBJ2-1; the D is unclear. Trimming removed 6 bases at V and 3 bases at J, with 13 bases between. The germline gives CDR1 SGHRS, CDR2 YFSETQ. The CDR3 covers 14 residues. The CDR3 DNA reads as TGCGCCAGCACCCCTACAGTGGGCTACAATGAGCAGTTCTTC. Protein product: CASTPTVGYNEQFF.

V and J are TRBV4-1 and TRBJ2-3, with a tentative D call TRBD2 (7 bases). V shed 6 bases and J shed 2 bases, with 24 bases lying between them. Germline V gives CDR1 MGHRA, CDR2 YSYEKL. This CDR3 spans 18 amino acids. CDR3 sequence (DNA): TGCGCCAGCAGTCGAAGGGGTTTTGCGGGGGCGTCCACAGATACGCAGTATTTT. This gives the protein CASSRRGFAGASTDTQYF.

The chain combines TRBV9 with TRBJ2-2, with D tentatively TRBD1 (6 bases). The germline V gene has CDR1 SGDLS and CDR2 YYNGEE. The V end lost 2 bases, the J end lost 0 bases, and 8 bases lay between the germline ends. The CDR3 extends over 15 amino acids. DNA for the CDR3: TGTGCCAGCAGCGTCGGGACACCGAACACCGGGGAGCTGTTTTTT. Protein: CASSVGTPNTGELFF. The whole variable domain, filled in from reference TRBV9 and TRBJ2-2, reads DSGVTQTPKHLITATGQRVTLRCSPRSGDLSVYWYQQSLDQGLQFLIQYYNGEERAKGNILERFSAQQFPDLHSELNLSSLELGDSALYFCASSVGTPNTGELFFGEGSRLTVL.

The chain employs TRBV5-1 and TRBJ2-5; 9 nucleotides line up with TRBD1. Germline V CDR1 and CDR2: SGHRS, YFSETQ. V was clipped by 4 bases and J by 5 bases; unmatched bases: 3. The CDR3 extends over 13 amino acids. The DNA of the CDR3 is TGCGCCAGCAGCGCGACAGGGGGGGAGACCCAGTACTTC. As protein: CASSATGGETQYF.

The V and J genes are TRBV4-1 and TRBJ2-4, with 9 bases aligning to TRBD1. This CDR3 has 22 residues. Trimming cost V 0 bases and J 0 bases; bases outside gene matches: 18. CDR1 MGHRA and CDR2 YSYEKL come from the germline V gene. The DNA for the CDR3 is TGCGCCAGCAGCCAAGATAGTTTGGGGGACAGGGAATTACGTTTAGCCAAAAACATTCAGTACTTC. Its translation is CASSQDSLGDRELRLAKNIQYF.

J is TRBJ1-5 and V is TRBV30; D not certain. Germline assignment: CDR1 GTSNPN and CDR2 SVGIG (reference sequence). The germline V and J ends were trimmed by 0 bases and 3 bases, with 6 bases remaining between them. This CDR3 comprises 13 residues. The CDR3 sequence: CAWSVASNQPQHF. In DNA, the CDR3 is TGTGCCTGGAGTGTTGCTTCCAATCAGCCCCAGCATTTT.

This sequence joins TRBV30 and TRBJ2-5, with 7 bases lining up with TRBD1. The CDR3 length is 12 residues. Germline loops: CDR1 GTSNPN, CDR2 SVGIG (reference sequence). J gave up 5 bases and V 2 bases, and 2 bases lay outside the gene matches. CDR3 protein: CAWSRQGETQYF. The CDR3 coding sequence is TGTGCCTGGAGTAGACAGGGTGAGACCCAGTACTTC.

The chain employs TRBV4-3 and TRBJ2-4; D is tentatively TRBD1 or TRBD2 (6 bases each). CDR3 size: 13 residues. Germline V gives CDR1 LGHNA, CDR2 YSLEER. Trimming took 0 bases from V and 8 from J, leaving 8 bases between them. Here the CDR3 reads CASSQEEGDIQYF. The DNA for the CDR3 is TGCGCCAGCAGCCAAGAGGAGGGGGACATTCAGTACTTC.

V usage is TRBV6-1 and J usage is TRBJ1-6; a possible D gene is TRBD1 (5 bases). The CDR3 consists of 16 residues. The V gene lost 0 bases and the J gene lost 5 bases, with 11 bases spanning the gap. Germline CDR1 reads MNHNS; CDR2 reads SASEGT. The CDR3 loop reads CASSEALGRHNSPLHF. DNA of the CDR3: TGTGCCAGCAGTGAAGCGCTGGGACGTCATAATTCACCCCTCCACTTT.

V gene TRBV9 combines with J gene TRBJ1-2; 8 nucleotides agree with TRBD1. Germline V gene sequence: CDR1 SGDLS, CDR2 YYNGEE. The V and J ends lost 0 bases and 10 bases, in that order; junction bases with no gene match: 17. CDR3 size: 17 residues. CDR3: CASSVVVSGDRPVDYTF. CDR3 nucleotide sequence: TGTGCCAGCAGCGTAGTTGTTAGTGGGGACAGGCCGGTGGACTACACCTTC.

The chain uses TRBV4-1 and TRBJ2-3, with D possibly matching TRBD1 (5 bases). The CDR3 has 13 residues. Germline assignment: CDR1 MGHRA and CDR2 YSYEKL. Trimming left V 2 bases short and J 5 bases short, with 8 bases between. The DNA of the CDR3 is TGCGCCAGCAGCCAAACAGGTGAAGATACGCAGTATTTT. It yields the protein CASSQTGEDTQYF.

This chain connects TRBV7-9 to TRBJ2-3; D not certain. Germline-derived CDR1 and CDR2 are SEHNR and FQNEAQ (reference sequence). The CDR3 is 11 amino acids. Between the trimmed V and J ends, which lost 3 bases and 6 bases, there was a span of 4 bases. CDR3 loop: CASSFPDTQYF. CDR3 nucleotides: TGTGCCAGCAGCTTTCCCGATACGCAGTATTTT. Drawing the rest from reference TRBV7-9 and TRBJ2-3, the complete variable domain is DTGVSQNPRHKITKRGQNVTFRCDPISEHNRLYWYRQTLGQGPEFLTYFQNEAQLEKSRLLSDRFSAERPKGSFSTLEIQRTEQGDSAMYLCASSFPDTQYFGPGTRLTVL.

This clone was found a few times. The CDR3 loop is CAWRESSYTEAFF. In DNA, the CDR3 is TGTGCCTGGAGAGAGTCGAGCTACACTGAAGCTTTCTTT. The gene calls are TRBV30 and TRBJ1-1; D gene unclear. Trimming stripped 3 bases from V and 3 bases from J, with 11 bases between. CDR1 GTSNPN and CDR2 SVGIG come from the germline V gene (reference sequence). The length of the CDR3 is 13 residues.

The rearrangement joins TRBV30 to TRBJ1-2; a weak D match, TRBD1 (6 bases). The CDR3 spans 13 residues. From germline, CDR1 is GTSNPN and CDR2 SVGIG (reference sequence). Trimming removed 7 bases at V and 6 bases at J, with 18 bases between. The CDR3 DNA follows: TGTGCCTCGACGACAGGCGTCCAACATGGCTACACCTTC. It specifies CASTTGVQHGYTF.